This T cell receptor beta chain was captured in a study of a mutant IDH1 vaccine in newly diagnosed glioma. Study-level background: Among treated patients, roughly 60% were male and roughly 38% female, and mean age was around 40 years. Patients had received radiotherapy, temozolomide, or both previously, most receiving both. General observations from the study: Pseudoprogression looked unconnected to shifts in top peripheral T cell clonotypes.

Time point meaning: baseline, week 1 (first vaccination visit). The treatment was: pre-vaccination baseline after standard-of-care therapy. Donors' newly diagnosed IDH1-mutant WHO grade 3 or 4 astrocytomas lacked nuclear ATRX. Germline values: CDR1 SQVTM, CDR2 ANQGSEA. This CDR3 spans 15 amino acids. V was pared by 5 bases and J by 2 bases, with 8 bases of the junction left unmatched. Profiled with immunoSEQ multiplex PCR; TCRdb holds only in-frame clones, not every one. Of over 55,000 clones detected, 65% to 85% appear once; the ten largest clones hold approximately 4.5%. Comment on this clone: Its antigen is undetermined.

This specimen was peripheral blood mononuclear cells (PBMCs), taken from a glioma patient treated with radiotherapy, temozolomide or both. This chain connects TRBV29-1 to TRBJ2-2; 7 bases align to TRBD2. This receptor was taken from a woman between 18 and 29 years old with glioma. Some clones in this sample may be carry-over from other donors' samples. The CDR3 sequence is CSVRGAGDNTGELFF. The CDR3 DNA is TGCAGCGTTCGAGGGGCGGGAGATAACACCGGGGAGCTGTTTTTT.